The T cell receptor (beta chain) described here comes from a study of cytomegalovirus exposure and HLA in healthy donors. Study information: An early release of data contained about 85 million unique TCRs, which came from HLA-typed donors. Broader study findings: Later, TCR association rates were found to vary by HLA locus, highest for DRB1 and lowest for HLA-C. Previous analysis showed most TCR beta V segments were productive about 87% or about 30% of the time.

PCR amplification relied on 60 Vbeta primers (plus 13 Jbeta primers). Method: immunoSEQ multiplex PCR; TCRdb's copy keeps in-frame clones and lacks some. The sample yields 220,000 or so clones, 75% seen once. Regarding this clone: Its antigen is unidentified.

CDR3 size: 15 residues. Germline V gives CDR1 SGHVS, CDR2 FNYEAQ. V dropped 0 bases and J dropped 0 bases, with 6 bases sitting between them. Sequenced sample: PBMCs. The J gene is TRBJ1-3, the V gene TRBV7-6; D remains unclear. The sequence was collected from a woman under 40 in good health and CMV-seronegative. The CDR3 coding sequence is TGTGCCAGCAGCTTAGCCCCATCCTCTGGAAACACCATATATTTT. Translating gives CASSLAPSSGNTIYF.